Listed here are 25 T cell receptor beta chains from one sample, sequenced in a study of blood T cell repertoires in COVID-19. Profiled with immunoSEQ multiplex PCR; TCRdb holds only in-frame clones, not every one. The sample shows around 40,000 clones, around 83% of them seen only once. Sequenced sample: peripheral blood. The receptors stem from a woman aged 80 or over with active or convalescent COVID-19.

The V call is TRBV28, the J call TRBJ1-2; possibly TRBD1 for D (5 bases). V was pared by 3 bases and J by 3 bases, with 11 bases between. This CDR3 spans 14 amino acids. Germline V gene sequence: CDR1 MDHEN, CDR2 SYDVKM. The CDR3 protein is CASSFPRDDYGYTF. The CDR3 nucleotides read TGTGCCAGCAGTTTTCCCAGGGATGACTATGGCTACACCTTC.

The chain has TRBV11-2 and TRBJ2-2; the D gene is possibly TRBD2 (6 bases). Germline V gene lookup returns CDR1 SGHAT and CDR2 FQNNGV. The ends were cut back, 4 bases at V and 1 base at J, with 16 bases in the middle. The CDR3 totals 17 residues. For the CDR3, the DNA is TGTGCCAGCAGCTGGGCCCGTGGTAGCGGGAACACCGGGGAGCTGTTTTTT. This translates into CASSWARGSGNTGELFF.

The chain joins TRBV28 to TRBJ1-4, with D tentatively TRBD1 (5 bases). Between the trimmed V and J ends, which lost 3 bases and 7 bases, there was a span of 12 bases. CDR1 MDHEN and CDR2 SYDVKM come from the germline V gene. This CDR3 is built from 14 residues. The DNA of the CDR3 is TGTGCCAGCAGTTTTCAGGGTATCGTTGAAAAACTGTTTTTT. Amino acid sequence: CASSFQGIVEKLFF.

The chain links TRBV28 to TRBJ1-2; D ambiguous. Germline-derived CDR1 and CDR2 are MDHEN and SYDVKM. The CDR3 length is 11 residues. V was clipped by 6 bases and J by 4 bases, with 6 bases between them. This CDR3 is CASSRSYGYTF. CDR3 DNA sequence: TGTGCCAGCAGCCGGTCCTATGGCTACACCTTC.

The chain employs TRBV11-2 and TRBJ1-6; D is undetermined. Trimming took off 0 bases at V and 10 bases at J, with 13 bases between the two ends. The CDR3 has 15 residues. Germline CDR1 and CDR2: SGHAT and FQNNGV. CDR3 region: CASSLDRGVQSPLHF. The CDR3 DNA sequence: TGTGCCAGCAGCTTAGATCGGGGAGTTCAGTCACCCCTCCACTTT.

The gene calls are TRBV20-1 and TRBJ1-2, with 9 bases matching TRBD1. Germline V gene data show CDR1 as DFQATT and CDR2 as SNEGSKA (reference sequence). CDR3 size: 14 residues. V shed 3 bases and J 8 bases; nucleotides not matched to a gene: 10. The CDR3 sequence is CSASDGTGTKGYTF. The DNA for the CDR3 is TGCAGTGCTAGTGATGGGACAGGGACGAAGGGCTACACCTTC.

The chain employs TRBV7-2 and TRBJ1-2, with D perhaps matching TRBD1 (6 bases). The ends were cut back, 2 bases at V and 5 bases at J, with 12 bases in the middle. The germline V gene encodes CDR1 SGHTA and CDR2 FQGNSA. CDR3 length: 14 residues. The CDR3 loop is CASSLPGVGYGYTF. The CDR3 DNA is TGTGCCAGCAGCTTACCAGGGGTAGGGTATGGCTACACCTTC.

CDR3 nucleotides: TGCGCCAGCAGCCTAAGGGAGGCAACTAATGAAAAACTGTTTTTT. Residues: CASSLREATNEKLFF. This chain connects TRBV4-1 to TRBJ1-4; D is ambiguous. From germline, CDR1 is MGHRA and CDR2 YSYEKL. The V end was cut by 4 bases, the J end by 0 bases, with 9 bases between. The CDR3 sequence is 15 residues long.

The rearrangement joins TRBV27 to TRBJ1-1; 7 nucleotides line up with TRBD1. Trimming took 6 bases from V and 6 from J; bases not matched to a gene: 10. This CDR3 has 14 amino acids. CDR1 and CDR2 from the germline V gene are MNHEY and SMNVEV (reference sequence). The CDR3 reads CASRLQGGASEAFF. The CDR3 nucleotides read TGTGCCAGCAGACTACAAGGGGGCGCGTCTGAAGCTTTCTTT.

The rearrangement links TRBV24-1 to TRBJ2-1; tentatively, D is TRBD2 (5 bases). V lost 3 bases and J lost 4, with 9 bases in between. This CDR3 has 14 residues. Germline CDR1 KGHDR, CDR2 SFDVKD. DNA for the CDR3: TGTGCCACCAGTGATCCCGGGGTATACAATGAGCAGTTCTTC. Encoded protein: CATSDPGVYNEQFF.

This clone was counted only a few times. A far larger clone is off by one base, so a read error is likely. This rearrangement joins TRBV4-1 to TRBJ2-2; 9 nucleotides match TRBD2. V was pared by 8 bases and J by 1 base, with 5 bases of the junction left unmatched. The CDR3 has 15 residues. The germline gives CDR1 MGHRA, CDR2 YSYEKL. This CDR3 is CASCRLAENTGELFF. In DNA, the CDR3 is TGCGCCAGCTGCCGACTAGCGGAGAACACCGGGGAGCTGTTTTTT.

This chain connects TRBV7-8 to TRBJ2-3, with no clear D. CDR1 is SGHVS and CDR2 is FQNEAQ in the germline V gene. Deletions cut 11 bases from V and 7 bases from J, with 13 bases between. The CDR3 loop spans 11 amino acids. CDR3 residues: CASTGEYTQYF. CDR3 sequence (DNA): TGTGCCTCTACCGGAGAATATACGCAGTATTTT.

This chain uses TRBV7-2 with TRBJ1-2, with D possibly TRBD1 on 5 matching bases. The ends were cut back, 2 bases at V and 3 bases at J, with 19 bases in the middle. Per germline, CDR1 SGHTA and CDR2 FQGNSA. The CDR3 length is 17 residues. The DNA for the CDR3 is TGTGCCAGCAGCTTAAAAAGAGTTCAGGGCGGGGACTATGGCTACACCTTC. As protein: CASSLKRVQGGDYGYTF.

The chain uses TRBV7-2 and TRBJ2-1; 11 bases line up with TRBD1. The V gene's germline CDR1 is SGHTA and CDR2 FQGNSA. The CDR3 sequence is 15 residues long. With 5 bases clipped from V and 9 bases from J, the junction kept 9 bases outside the gene matches. The DNA for the CDR3 is TGTGCCAGCAGCGTAGGACAGGGGGCCTCCGCTGAGCAGTTCTTC. Its protein product is CASSVGQGASAEQFF.

The sample holds one count of this clone. J is TRBJ1-1 and V is TRBV3-1 (or the pseudogene TRBV3-2), with D uncertain. Trimming pared 3 bases from V and 11 bases from J, leaving 10 bases between. CDR1 LGHDT and CDR2 YNNKEL come from the germline V gene (reference sequence). The CDR3 loop spans 11 amino acids. DNA of the CDR3: TGTGCCAGCAGCCAGTGGACTAGGGCTTTCTTT. This sequence encodes CASSQWTRAFF.

This clone appeared once. Here the CDR3 DNA reads TGTGCCAGTAGTGGACAGGGCTATGGATCACCCCTCCACTTT. Its protein is CASSGQGYGSPLHF. This rearrangement joins TRBV19 to TRBJ1-6; 8 bases agree with TRBD1. This CDR3 has 14 residues. The V gene's germline CDR1 is LNHDA and CDR2 SQIVND (reference sequence). The V segment lost 5 bases and the J segment 10 bases; nucleotides outside the gene matches: 7. The variable domain in full, with the rest retrieved from reference TRBV19 and TRBJ1-6, is DGGITQSPKYLFRKEGQNVTLSCEQNLNHDAMYWYRQDPGQGLRLIYYSQIVNDFQKGDIAEGYSVSREKKESFPLTVTSAQKNPTAFYLCASSGQGYGSPLHFGNGTRLTVT.

The rearrangement links TRBV12-3 or TRBV12-4 to TRBJ2-2; D remains unclear. The CDR3 has 11 amino acids. V shed 3 bases and J shed 6 bases, with 2 bases lying between them. CDR3 in DNA: TGTGCCAGCAGTTTCTCCGGGGAGCTGTTTTTT. As protein: CASSFSGELFF.

Only one count was recorded for this clone. V gene TRBV2 combines with J gene TRBJ1-2, with 7 bases aligning to TRBD1. This CDR3 comprises 13 residues. V shed 6 bases and J 7 bases; nucleotides not matched to a gene: 8. CDR1 SNHLY and CDR2 FYNNEI come from the germline V gene. CDR3 in amino acids: CASSTQGLGGYTF. CDR3 coding DNA: TGTGCCAGCAGCACACAGGGGTTGGGTGGCTACACCTTC.

The V and J genes are TRBV3-1 (or the pseudogene TRBV3-2) and TRBJ2-1; a possible D gene is TRBD1 (5 bases). V gave up 4 bases and J gave up 10 bases, with 8 bases separating them. CDR1 is LGHDT, CDR2 YNNKEL, per germline (reference sequence). CDR3 size: 11 residues. CDR3 protein: CASSLGREQFF. The CDR3 bases are TGTGCCAGCAGCCTGGGGCGCGAGCAGTTCTTC.

V gene TRBV6-1 combines with J gene TRBJ1-1; no clear D. Per the germline V gene, CDR1 is MNHNS and CDR2 is SASEGT. This CDR3 region has 15 residues. Trimming stripped 2 bases from V and 2 bases from J, with 12 bases between. CDR3 DNA sequence: TGTGCCAGCAGTGAAAGGAGGAGGTCAAACACTGAAGCTTTCTTT. It specifies CASSERRRSNTEAFF.

This clone was found a few times. The chain employs TRBV6-2 or TRBV6-3 and TRBJ2-7; D is possibly TRBD1 (5 bases). There are 14 residues in the CDR3. The V end lost 5 bases, the J end lost 2 bases, and 13 bases lay between the germline ends. Germline V gene sequence: CDR1 MNHEY, CDR2 SVGEGT. The DNA of the CDR3 is TGTGCCAGCAGTCTGACAGCTGGAACCTACGAGCAGTACTTC. It encodes CASSLTAGTYEQYF.

The chain couples TRBV6-1 to TRBJ2-1; 11 nucleotides match TRBD2. This CDR3 region has 15 residues. Germline CDR1 is MNHNS and CDR2 is SASEGT. V gave up 1 base and J gave up 9 bases; unmatched junction bases: 5. CDR3 loop: CASSEGTSGYREQFF. The DNA of the CDR3 is TGTGCCAGCAGTGAAGGGACTAGCGGGTATCGTGAGCAGTTCTTC.

The CDR3 DNA reads as TGTGCCAGCAGCCAAGTAGCGGGAGGCCCCTACGAGCAGTACTTC. It codes for CASSQVAGGPYEQYF. V is TRBV3-1 (or the pseudogene TRBV3-2) and J is TRBJ2-7; 10 bases are a match to TRBD2. The CDR3 is 15 residues long. V lost 1 base, J lost 2 bases, and 2 bases stayed unmatched. CDR1 and CDR2 from the germline V gene are LGHDT and YNNKEL (reference sequence).

The J gene is TRBJ1-1, the V gene TRBV29-1, with 8 bases that match TRBD1. Germline CDR1 SQVTM, CDR2 ANQGSEA. The CDR3 runs 13 residues. Trimming took 7 bases from V and 2 from J; bases not matched to a gene: 6. The CDR3 nucleotides read TGCAGCGCCCACAGGGGGGATAACACTGAAGCTTTCTTT. Translated, it gives CSAHRGDNTEAFF.

This chain connects TRBV5-1 to TRBJ1-5; 7 nucleotides line up with TRBD1. With 2 bases clipped from V and 5 bases from J, the junction kept 4 bases outside the gene matches. The CDR3 is made up of 14 amino acids. Germline CDR1 and CDR2: SGHRS and YFSETQ. CDR3: CASSLRGGDQPQHF. The CDR3 DNA reads TGCGCCAGCAGCTTACGAGGGGGCGATCAGCCCCAGCATTTT.